This entry is about one T cell receptor (beta chain). With roughly 540 ng total RNA as template and a constant-region primer, TCR beta cDNA was made. Nested multiplex PCR, run for three rounds with slightly modified ARM-PCR, yielded TCR beta libraries. The first two PCR rounds used TRBV1-TRBV30 forward primers with a C-beta reverse primer, about 10 cycles each. A single record per CDR3 protein comes from TCRdb applying MiXCR to the multiplex PCR reads. The table records around 210,000 distinct CDR3 sequences, about 61% of them present only once. The CDR3 is made up of 15 amino acids. The V gene's germline CDR1 is SGHAT and CDR2 FQNNGV. V lost 4 bases and J lost 2, with 14 bases in between. The data stem from a study of tumor-infiltrating lymphocytes in primary liver carcinoma. The blood RNA (from unsorted whole blood) was obtained, and germline DNA was also extracted.

The chain uses TRBV11-2 and TRBJ1-2, with unresolved D. Sequenced sample: peripheral blood. The clonotype comes from a woman aged 55-69 years with primary liver carcinoma and hepatitis B virus infection. CDR3 sequence reads: CASSSKRVSNYGYTF. CDR3 sequence (DNA): TGTGCCAGCAGCTCCAAGAGGGTCTCAAACTATGGCTACACCTTC.